The 2 T cell receptor beta chains presented below share a single source sample, sequenced in a study of early T cells in non-severe SARS-CoV-2 infection. In TCRdb, the 5' RACE reads were re-called with MiXCR into one record per CDR3 protein. Of approximately 33,000 distinct CDR3 sequences listed, 5% to 6% are singletons. Sequencing used whole blood. These receptors originate from an adult who was a healthcare worker with PCR-confirmed SARS-CoV-2 infection or an uninfected control (not recorded which).

The V call is TRBV21-1, the J call TRBJ1-5. TRBV21-1 is a pseudogene locus. The CDR3 has 15 amino acids. Written as DNA, the CDR3 is TGTGCCAGCAGCCGAGACCGCGGCAGCCATCAGCCCCAGCATTTT. Its protein is CASSRDRGSHQPQHF.

In this sample, this clonotype turned up many times. The chain uses TRBV12-3 or TRBV12-4 and TRBJ2-7, with D perhaps matching TRBD1 (5 bases). V lost 1 base and J lost 5, with 15 bases in between. The CDR3 extends over 15 amino acids. The CDR3 spells CASSLVLGQSHEQYF. The CDR3 DNA follows: TGTGCCAGCAGTTTAGTATTGGGGCAGTCACACGAGCAGTACTTC.